A selection of T cell receptor beta chains follows, all from one sample in a study of blood T cell repertoires in COVID-19. Data came from immunoSEQ multiplex PCR; TCRdb stores just in-frame clones and leaves some out. This table has approximately 150,000 clones, roughly 80% appearing once. The sequencing sample was made of peripheral blood. The receptors come from a woman aged 80 or over with acute or convalescent COVID-19. CDR3s include the opening cysteine and the closing phenylalanine or tryptophan. D genes are given only for firm matches. Some rows have no size entry. The others give once, few or many, or a class for an expanded clone.

>once|TRBD1|TRBV19|TRBJ1-2
TGTGCCAGTAGTAAGAGACAGGGGAGGAACTATGGCTACACCTTC
CASSKRQGRNYGYTF
>NA|NA|TRBV2|TRBJ1-1
TGTGCCAGCAGTGTTTGGGAGACTGAAGCTTTCTTT
CASSVWETEAFF
>NA|NA|TRBV4-2|TRBJ2-7
TGTGCCAGCAGCCTGCAGGCCTCCTACGAGCAGTACTTC
CASSLQASYEQYF
>NA|NA|TRBV7-2|TRBJ2-1
TGTGCCAGCAGCTTACTAGGGGACAAACCCTACAATGAGCAGTTCTTC
CASSLLGDKPYNEQFF
>NA|TRBD1|TRBV28|TRBJ2-7
TGTGCCAGCAGACGACAGGGACGGGGAGAGCAGTACTTC
CASRRQGRGEQYF
>once|TRBD1|TRBV5-4|TRBJ2-7
TGTGCCAGCAGCTTAACAGGGGTCTACGAGCAGTACTTC
CASSLTGVYEQYF
>NA|NA|TRBV19|TRBJ1-5
TGTGCCAGTAGTAGGCCACACAATCAGCCCCAGCATTTT
CASSRPHNQPQHF
>NA|TRBD2|TRBV12-3/TRBV12-4|TRBJ2-1
TGTGCCAGCAGGAAGCGGGACTCCCGTTTTGAGTTCTTC
CASRKRDSRFEFF
>NA|TRBD1|TRBV19|TRBJ1-1
TGTGCCAGTAGTATAGGACAGGGGAACACTGAAGCTTTCTTT
CASSIGQGNTEAFF
>NA|TRBD2|TRBV7-8|TRBJ2-2
TGTGCCAGCAGCCACATAGCGGGGGACACCGGGGAGCTGTTTTTT
CASSHIAGDTGELFF
>NA|NA|TRBV5-1|TRBJ2-2
TGCGCCAGCAGCTTCTCCACTGCCTACACCGGGGAGCTGTTTTTT
CASSFSTAYTGELFF
>few|TRBD1|TRBV6-6|TRBJ1-2
TGTGCCAGCAACGCCGGGACAGGGATTGACTATGGCTACACCTTC
CASNAGTGIDYGYTF
>NA|TRBD2|TRBV5-1|TRBJ2-2
TGCGCCAGCAGCTTGGACGCGGGGGCGAACACCGGGGAGCTGTTTTTT
CASSLDAGANTGELFF
>NA|NA|TRBV24-1|TRBJ1-1
TGTGCCACCAGTGAGCCCCTACTAAGACAGATGAACACTGAAGCTTTCTTT
CATSEPLLRQMNTEAFF
>NA|TRBD1|TRBV6-1|TRBJ2-7
TGTGCCAGCAGTGAACGGGCCACCGGGACAGGGGGACGCTACGAGCAGTACTTC
CASSERATGTGGRYEQYF
>NA|NA|TRBV5-6|TRBJ1-2
TGTGCCAGCAGCTTGGCTGGCAGGGCTAACTATGGCTACACCTTC
CASSLAGRANYGYTF
>NA|NA|TRBV5-1|TRBJ2-6
TGCGCCAGCAGCTTGGTTGGGCCCTCTGGGGCCAACGTCCTGACTTTC
CASSLVGPSGANVLTF
>once|NA|TRBV6-2/TRBV6-3|TRBJ1-5
TGTGCCAGCAGTTATGATGGGGCCCTAAGCAATCAGTCCCAGCATTTT
CASSYDGALSNQSQHF
>few|NA|TRBV5-6|TRBJ1-2
TGTGCCAGCAGCCCGGTAGGACATATGGATGGCTACACCTTC
CASSPVGHMDGYTF
>NA|TRBD1|TRBV10-2|TRBJ1-1
TGCGCCAGCAGGGAGGGGGCTGGGGAAGCTTTCTTT
CASREGAGEAFF
>NA|NA|TRBV6-1|TRBJ1-1
TGTGCCAGCAGTGATGTGGGGCTTAGCACTGAAGCTTTCTTT
CASSDVGLSTEAFF
>NA|TRBD1|TRBV28|TRBJ2-3
TGTGCCAGCAGTCCTGGACAGGGGGCGGATACGCAGTATTTT
CASSPGQGADTQYF
>NA|NA|TRBV7-9|TRBJ2-5
TGTGCCAGCAGCTCGTCAACAAGAACAGAGACCCAGTACTTC
CASSSSTRTETQYF
>NA|TRBD1|TRBV19|TRBJ1-1
TGTGCCAGTAGTGAGAGACAGGGAGCGGCTTTCTTT
CASSERQGAAFF
>NA|TRBD2|TRBV7-8|TRBJ2-3
TGTGCCAGCAGTAAACCGGGGGGGCCAGATACGCAGTATTTT
CASSKPGGPDTQYF
>NA|TRBD2|TRBV3-1/TRBV3-2|TRBJ2-1
TGTGCCAGCAGCCCCTATTCTAGCGGCTCCTACAATGAGCAGTTCTTC
CASSPYSSGSYNEQFF